Below, 30 T cell receptor beta chains from the same sample are listed, as sequenced in a study of T cells in localized non-small cell lung cancer. Libraries were prepared by immunoSEQ multiplex PCR; TCRdb keeps only in-frame clonotypes and omits some of them. The sample contains 20,000 to 30,000 clones, approximately 83% of which appear only once. Sequencing used peripheral blood, obtained before any cancer treatment. The receptors here all came from a male donor aged 60 or over with stage II squamous cell lung carcinoma.

J is TRBJ2-1 and V is TRBV19, with 8 bases lining up with TRBD2. The V gene end was trimmed by 3 bases and the J gene end by 6 bases; junction bases not matched to a gene: 7. CDR1 and CDR2 (germline): LNHDA, SQIVND (reference sequence). This CDR3 comprises 15 residues. CDR3 loop: CASSIPSGWTNEQFF. The CDR3 DNA reads TGTGCCAGTAGTATCCCTAGCGGGTGGACCAATGAGCAGTTCTTC.

This clone was detected only a few times. V usage is TRBV5-6 and J usage is TRBJ2-5; weak D call: TRBD1 (5 bases). Germline V gene data show CDR1 as SGHDT and CDR2 as YYEEEE. V gave up 1 base and J gave up 5 bases, with 18 bases separating them. The CDR3 covers 16 residues. CDR3 amino acids: CASSLRRRVLRETQYF. Written as DNA, the CDR3 is TGTGCCAGCAGCTTGAGGCGCAGGGTTCTTCGGGAGACCCAGTACTTC.

This clone was seen a handful of times. This chain joins TRBV5-1 and TRBJ2-7; 8 nucleotides line up with TRBD2. The ends lost 0 bases at V and 3 bases at J; junction bases unmatched: 5. The CDR3 consists of 15 residues. Germline values: CDR1 SGHRS, CDR2 YFSETQ. As DNA, the CDR3 is TGCGCCAGCAGCTTGGGGGGTAGCGGGAACTACGAGCAGTACTTC. It is translated as CASSLGGSGNYEQYF.

The rearrangement uses TRBV5-4 and TRBJ2-7; D may be TRBD1 or TRBD2 (5 bases each). The CDR3 spans 16 residues. Looked up from germline, CDR1 is SGHNT and CDR2 is YYREEE (reference sequence). Trimming cost V 7 bases and J 3 bases, with 23 bases left between them. The CDR3, as DNA: TGTGCCAGCTCCTCGTCCTCGGGGCATCTTCACTACGAGCAGTACTTC. Its protein product is CASSSSSGHLHYEQYF.

V usage is TRBV6-6 and J usage is TRBJ1-2; D is possibly TRBD1 (5 bases). CDR1 is MNHNY and CDR2 is SVGAGI in the germline V gene (reference sequence). This CDR3 spans 13 amino acids. Trimming took 6 bases from V and 8 from J, leaving 16 bases between them. The CDR3 nucleotides read TGTGCCAGCAGCGAAGGACAAGCTCTCGGCTACACCTTC. Residues: CASSEGQALGYTF.

J is TRBJ1-1 and V is TRBV4-1; D perhaps matches TRBD1 (5 bases). V lost 3 bases to trimming and J lost 3 bases, with 20 bases between them. This CDR3 region has 17 residues. Germline V lookup: CDR1 MGHRA, CDR2 YSYEKL. Here the CDR3 reads CASSQPLRRRGDTEAFF. CDR3 in DNA: TGCGCCAGCAGCCAGCCTCTTCGACGGCGGGGGGACACTGAAGCTTTCTTT.

The chain has TRBV25-1 and TRBJ1-1; D uncertain. This CDR3 has 15 residues. V shed 4 bases and J shed 4 bases, with 16 bases lying between them. Germline CDR1 MGHDK, CDR2 SYGVNS. The CDR3 DNA reads as TGTGCCAGCAGTGCGGGTGTGGGGATTAGCACTGAAGCTTTCTTT. Translating gives CASSAGVGISTEAFF.

The chain combines TRBV7-8 with TRBJ2-2; 9 nucleotides agree with TRBD2. The CDR3 covers 16 residues. J lost 5 bases, V lost 2 bases, and 6 bases had no gene match. Germline assignment: CDR1 SGHVS and CDR2 FQNEAQ. CDR3 sequence (DNA): TGTGCCAGCAGCTTACTAGCGGGAACGCGGACCGGGGAGCTGTTTTTT. This codes for CASSLLAGTRTGELFF.

This sequence joins TRBV21-1 and TRBJ2-7; TRBD1, the D gene given by the table, was not confirmed from the DNA. TRBV21-1 is a pseudogene segment. The CDR3 runs to 15 residues. The CDR3 is CASRPRTGVASLQYF. CDR3 in DNA: TGTGCCAGCAGACCAAGGACAGGGGTTGCTTCGTTGCAGTACTTC.

This clone was counted a single time. This chain connects TRBV21-1 to TRBJ2-3; the table's D call of TRBD2 was not tested on the DNA. TRBV21-1 corresponds to a pseudogene. CDR3 length equals 16 residues. The CDR3 DNA follows: TGTGCCAGCAGCAGGCCCTCTAGCGGCAGCACAGATACGCAGTATTTT. The encoded protein is CASSRPSSGSTDTQYF.

CDR3 amino acids: CASGLAGVYGYTF. The CDR3 DNA reads TGTGCTAGTGGTTTGGCCGGGGTCTATGGCTACACCTTC. The rearrangement joins TRBV12-5 to TRBJ1-2; D ambiguous. The length of the CDR3 is 13 residues. The germline V gene has CDR1 LGHNT and CDR2 FRNRAP. Deletions cut 1 base from V and 4 bases from J, with 7 bases between.

This clone was observed a single time. The V and J genes are TRBV9 and TRBJ2-2; no clear D gene. The CDR3 length is 18 residues. The germline gives CDR1 SGDLS, CDR2 YYNGEE. V lost 0 bases and J 4 bases, leaving 19 bases between the germline ends. The CDR3 reads CASSVDVQSKIATGELFF. Here the CDR3 DNA reads TGTGCCAGCAGCGTAGACGTACAGAGCAAAATTGCCACCGGGGAGCTGTTTTTT.

This rearrangement joins TRBV7-3 to TRBJ2-2, with D maybe TRBD2 (5 bases). The length of the CDR3 is 16 residues. V lost 2 bases and J lost 1, with 11 bases in between. CDR1 SGHTA and CDR2 FQGTGA come from the germline V gene. The CDR3 loop is CASSLQASRNTGELFF. DNA of the CDR3: TGTGCCAGCAGCTTACAGGCTAGCAGGAACACCGGGGAGCTGTTTTTT.

The V gene is TRBV28, the J gene TRBJ1-1; D remains unclear. The CDR3 consists of 13 residues. Trimming cost V 2 bases and J 3 bases, with 7 bases left between them. CDR1 is MDHEN, CDR2 SYDVKM, per germline. This chain's CDR3 is CASSLGVDTEAFF. The CDR3 DNA reads as TGTGCCAGCAGTTTAGGTGTGGACACTGAAGCTTTCTTT.

This chain uses TRBV5-6 with TRBJ2-1; a possible D gene is TRBD2 (5 bases). The CDR3 contains 12 residues. The ends were cut back, 4 bases at V and 9 bases at J, with 11 bases in the middle. Germline-derived CDR1 and CDR2 are SGHDT and YYEEEE. DNA for the CDR3: TGTGCCAGCAGCCTGGACGGGATTGAGCAGTTCTTC. As protein: CASSLDGIEQFF.

The chain carries TRBV5-1 and TRBJ2-5; D not resolved. The germline V and J ends were trimmed by 2 bases and 4 bases, with 3 bases remaining between them. CDR1 and CDR2 (germline): SGHRS, YFSETQ. This CDR3 region has 11 residues. The CDR3 sequence is CASSFAETQYF. In DNA form, the CDR3 reads TGCGCCAGCAGCTTCGCAGAGACCCAGTACTTC.

The chain combines TRBV29-1 with TRBJ2-7; a possible D gene is TRBD1 (6 bases). With 7 bases removed from V and 7 bases from J, the gap between germline ends came to 23 bases. The CDR3 covers 14 residues. CDR1 and CDR2 (germline): SQVTM, ANQGSEA. CDR3: CSAGVASAWGEQYF. In DNA, the CDR3 is TGCAGCGCAGGGGTAGCTAGTGCGTGGGGTGAGCAGTACTTC.

The chain links TRBV28 to TRBJ1-2, with D unclear. Trimming removed 0 bases from V and 6 bases from J, with 14 bases in between. Germline CDR1 and CDR2: MDHEN and SYDVKM. The CDR3 covers 15 residues. CDR3 nucleotide sequence: TGTGCCAGCAGTTTATGGGTGACGGCGTCTCATGGCTACACCTTC. Translating it yields CASSLWVTASHGYTF.

The CDR3 bases are TGTGCCAGCAGTTTAGGGACAAGAGTCTTCTACAATGAGCAGTTCTTC. It encodes CASSLGTRVFYNEQFF. The chain employs TRBV27 and TRBJ2-1, with a weak D call TRBD1 (6 bases). The CDR3 runs 16 residues. Germline V gene lookup returns CDR1 MNHEY and CDR2 SMNVEV (reference sequence). V lost 2 bases and J lost 3, with 14 bases in between.

V is TRBV29-1 and J is TRBJ2-1; possibly TRBD2 for D (6 bases). CDR3 length equals 11 residues. V lost 8 bases, J lost 9 bases, and 14 bases lay in between. Germline CDR1 is SQVTM and CDR2 is ANQGSEA. CDR3 sequence: CSHSVGGEQFF. The CDR3 bases are TGCAGCCACTCCGTCGGGGGTGAGCAGTTCTTC.

V usage is TRBV5-6 and J usage is TRBJ1-1; D may be TRBD1 (5 bases). Per the germline V gene, CDR1 is SGHDT and CDR2 is YYEEEE. Trimming cost V 3 bases and J 7 bases, with 16 bases left between them. The CDR3 has 14 residues. The CDR3 here is CASSSQGSFSEAFF. For the CDR3, the DNA is TGTGCCAGCAGCTCTCAGGGATCCTTTAGTGAAGCTTTCTTT.

This chain connects TRBV11-3 to TRBJ1-1; D is perhaps TRBD1 (6 bases). V lost 5 bases to trimming and J lost 0 bases, with 13 bases between them. Germline CDR1 and CDR2: SGHNT and YENEEA. CDR3 length: 15 amino acids. For the CDR3, the DNA is TGTGCCAGCAGCCCCGGGACACCTATGAACACTGAAGCTTTCTTT. It translates to CASSPGTPMNTEAFF.

The V and J genes are TRBV4-2 and TRBJ2-5; a weak D match, TRBD1 (5 bases). The CDR3 length is 16 residues. Germline V gene lookup returns CDR1 LGHNA and CDR2 YNFKEQ. V lost 0 bases, J lost 4 bases, and 15 bases lay in between. The CDR3 DNA reads TGTGCCAGCAGCCAAGAGCGGCTAGGGGTCAGAGAGACCCAGTACTTC. Protein: CASSQERLGVRETQYF.

V gene TRBV5-1 combines with J gene TRBJ2-3; 9 bases fit TRBD2. This CDR3 has 16 residues. Germline V CDR1 and CDR2: SGHRS, YFSETQ. V was clipped by 3 bases and J by 2 bases; unmatched bases: 7. The CDR3 bases are TGCGCCAGCAGCTCCGGGACTAGCAGCTTCACAGATACGCAGTATTTT. Translation: CASSSGTSSFTDTQYF.

The chain joins TRBV4-3 to TRBJ1-1; D unresolved. The CDR3 spans 15 residues. Germline V gives CDR1 LGHNA, CDR2 YSLEER. The V gene lost 0 bases and the J gene lost 0 bases, with 8 bases spanning the gap. This chain's CDR3 is CASSQDRWMNTEAFF. The CDR3 DNA follows: TGCGCCAGCAGCCAAGATCGGTGGATGAACACTGAAGCTTTCTTT.

The chain uses TRBV7-2 and TRBJ2-3; unclear D gene. CDR1 is SGHTA and CDR2 is FQGNSA in the germline V gene. The V end was cut by 4 bases, the J end by 6 bases, with 5 bases between. This CDR3 spans 11 amino acids. The CDR3, as DNA: TGTGCCAGCAGCTCCTTGGATACGCAGTATTTT. Translating it yields CASSSLDTQYF.

The chain has TRBV19 and TRBJ2-1; possibly TRBD2 for D (7 bases). Germline loops: CDR1 LNHDA, CDR2 SQIVND (reference sequence). The CDR3 has 13 amino acids. V lost 7 bases, J lost 5 bases, and 12 bases lay in between. The CDR3 DNA reads as TGTGCCAGTAAAGGGGGGGTCAACAATGAGCAGTTCTTC. Amino acid sequence: CASKGGVNNEQFF.

The V call is TRBV13, the J call TRBJ1-1; 8 bases are a match to TRBD1. Germline V lookup: CDR1 PRHDT, CDR2 FYEKMQ (reference sequence). CDR3 length equals 14 residues. The J segment lost 7 bases and the V segment lost 8 bases, leaving 12 bases of the junction unmatched. CDR3 in amino acids: CASGPAVGTGEAFF. The CDR3 DNA sequence: TGTGCCAGCGGACCGGCGGTCGGGACAGGTGAAGCTTTCTTT. Full variable domain (missing parts from reference TRBV13 and TRBJ1-1): AAGVIQSPRHLIKEKRETATLKCYPIPRHDTVYWYQQGPGQDPQFLISFYEKMQSDKGSIPDRFSAQQFSDYHSELNMSSLELGDSALYFCASGPAVGTGEAFFGQGTRLTVV.

The chain carries TRBV29-1 and TRBJ2-1, with 11 positions matching TRBD2. There are 15 residues in the CDR3. Trimming cost V 6 bases and J 12 bases; bases outside gene matches: 16. Germline V lookup: CDR1 SQVTM, CDR2 ANQGSEA. CDR3 loop: CSVASSSGRTIGQFF. CDR3 DNA sequence: TGCAGCGTCGCTTCATCTAGCGGGAGGACTATCGGGCAGTTCTTC.

The rearrangement links TRBV6-6 to TRBJ1-1, with a weak D call TRBD1 (6 bases). CDR1 MNHNY and CDR2 SVGAGI come from the germline V gene (reference sequence). The CDR3 is 13 residues long. V lost 5 bases and J lost 6, with 13 bases in between. CDR3 sequence (DNA): TGTGCCAGCAGTGACACAGGGATACCTGAAGCTTTCTTT. Translation gives CASSDTGIPEAFF.